The rows below give T cell receptor beta chains drawn from one sample of a study of cytomegalovirus exposure and HLA in healthy donors. Produced via immunoSEQ multiplex PCR; TCRdb's table is partial and in-frame only. The data show 150,000 to 200,000 clones, roughly nine tenths seen once. Sample: PBMCs. All receptors come from a boy younger than 10 in good health and CMV-seronegative. Both conserved end residues are part of each CDR3. The order of the fields is CDR3 protein, CDR3 DNA, V gene, J gene, clone size, D gene. The D gene is left open where the match is weak. Size tells how often a clone was seen (once, few, many) or the class of an expanded clone, and some rows leave it out.

cdr3_aa: CASRAGGTYEQYF
cdr3_nt: TGTGCCAGCAGGGCAGGGGGGACCTACGAGCAGTACTTC
v_call: TRBV28
j_call: TRBJ2-7
clone_size: .
d_call: .

cdr3_aa: CASTPLGGRTYNSPLHF
cdr3_nt: TGTGCCAGCACCCCGCTTGGGGGCAGGACCTATAATTCACCCCTCCACTTT
v_call: TRBV27
j_call: TRBJ1-6
clone_size: .
d_call: .

cdr3_aa: CASSSQGYEQYF
cdr3_nt: TGTGCCAGCAGTAGTCAGGGTTACGAGCAGTACTTC
v_call: TRBV2
j_call: TRBJ2-7
clone_size: .
d_call: .

cdr3_aa: CASSQVAGTYEQYF
cdr3_nt: TGCGCCAGCAGCCAAGTGGCGGGTACCTACGAGCAGTACTTC
v_call: TRBV4-1
j_call: TRBJ2-7
clone_size: .
d_call: .

cdr3_aa: CASSLRKSRLKDEQYF
cdr3_nt: TGTGCCAGCAGCTTAAGGAAGAGCAGGTTGAAGGACGAGCAGTACTTC
v_call: TRBV7-9
j_call: TRBJ2-7
clone_size: .
d_call: .

cdr3_aa: CASSPSLAGGNNEQFF
cdr3_nt: TGTGCCAGCAGCCCCTCCTTAGCGGGGGGGAACAATGAGCAGTTCTTC
v_call: TRBV9
j_call: TRBJ2-1
clone_size: .
d_call: TRBD2

cdr3_aa: CASSWHPISSYEQYF
cdr3_nt: TGTGCCAGCAGCTGGCACCCGATCAGCTCCTACGAGCAGTACTTC
v_call: TRBV11-2
j_call: TRBJ2-7
clone_size: .
d_call: .

cdr3_aa: CAWSQGTGKQPQHF
cdr3_nt: TGTGCCTGGAGTCAAGGGACAGGGAAACAGCCCCAGCATTTT
v_call: TRBV30
j_call: TRBJ1-5
clone_size: .
d_call: TRBD1

cdr3_aa: CASSLGGRDTQYF
cdr3_nt: TGTGCCAGCAGCTTAGGCGGGAGGGATACGCAGTATTTT
v_call: TRBV13
j_call: TRBJ2-3
clone_size: .
d_call: TRBD2

cdr3_aa: CASSPMTSAEQFF
cdr3_nt: TGTGCCAGCAGCCCGATGACTAGCGCAGAGCAGTTCTTC
v_call: TRBV5-4
j_call: TRBJ2-1
clone_size: .
d_call: TRBD2

cdr3_aa: CASSPPWGGDTDTQYF
cdr3_nt: TGCGCCAGCAGCCCTCCTTGGGGGGGGGACACAGATACGCAGTATTTT
v_call: TRBV5-1
j_call: TRBJ2-3
clone_size: few
d_call: TRBD2

cdr3_aa: CASSLGQPNTEAFF
cdr3_nt: TGTGCCAGCAGCCTTGGACAGCCGAACACTGAAGCTTTCTTT
v_call: TRBV7-3
j_call: TRBJ1-1
clone_size: .
d_call: .

cdr3_aa: CAIRERESYEQYF
cdr3_nt: TGTGCCATCAGGGAGCGGGAATCTTACGAGCAGTACTTC
v_call: TRBV10-3
j_call: TRBJ2-7
clone_size: .
d_call: TRBD2

cdr3_aa: CASTQGDNSPLHF
cdr3_nt: TGCGCCAGCACCCAGGGGGATAATTCACCCCTCCACTTT
v_call: TRBV5-1
j_call: TRBJ1-6
clone_size: .
d_call: TRBD1

cdr3_aa: CASSLSRGAGSSYEQYF
cdr3_nt: TGTGCCAGCAGTTTATCGAGGGGAGCGGGAAGCTCCTACGAGCAGTACTTC
v_call: TRBV28
j_call: TRBJ2-7
clone_size: .
d_call: TRBD2